The 16 T cell receptor beta chains in this list originate from one sample, sequenced in a study of vaccination and CD4 T cells after COVID-19 (dated by TCRdb to 2021 to 2024). The antigens of these receptors remain unknown. Libraries were built with PCR. TCRdb records Illumina iSeq 100 as the sequencer. DNA from cultured CD4+ T cells was subjected to TCR sequencing with the Oncomine TCR Beta short-read assay at the Johns Hopkins FTIC core. Clones were called with MiXCR by TCRdb after fastp trimmed the public reads at Q25, and only in-frame beta chains were retained. Every distinct CDR3 protein forms one entry, paired with its most common genes and DNA. The sample table shows more than 9,000 distinct CDR3 sequences, and about 28% are seen once. Of the sample, more than 8% is held by the ten largest clones. The treatment or condition tag for this specimen amounts to: approximately 9-day PBMC culture with coronavirus spike peptide pools or control peptides (ViraFEST assay).

Sequenced material: CD4+ T cells from blood, cultured in vitro. Every receptor here comes from a human donor who had recovered from COVID-19.

A single count supports this clonotype. One end of the junction is discordant with germline, which a read error may explain. The chain links TRBV7-9 to TRBJ1-1; D might be TRBD1 (5 bases). The CDR3 has 14 amino acids. CDR1 SEHNR and CDR2 FQNEAQ come from the germline V gene (reference sequence). CDR3 protein: CASSLGQVNTEAFF. The CDR3 region has the DNA TGCGCCAGCAGCTTGGGGCAGGTCAACACTGAAGCTTTCTTT.

The chain employs TRBV7-8 and TRBJ2-3; D ambiguous. CDR1 SGHVS and CDR2 FQNEAQ come from the germline V gene. The CDR3 consists of 12 residues. Trimming cost V 1 base and J 4 bases, with 3 bases left between them. The CDR3 spells CASSLVPDTQYF. CDR3 nucleotide sequence: TGTGCCAGCAGCTTAGTGCCAGATACGCAGTATTTT.

V usage is TRBV28 and J usage is TRBJ2-1; possibly TRBD1 for D (6 bases). The CDR3 extends over 14 amino acids. The V end was cut by 8 bases, the J end by 5 bases, with 16 bases between. Germline values: CDR1 MDHEN, CDR2 SYDVKM. Here the CDR3 reads CASLGGARNNEQFF. The DNA for the CDR3 is TGTGCCAGCCTAGGGGGAGCGAGGAACAATGAGCAGTTCTTC.

The J gene is TRBJ2-5, the V gene TRBV4-3; D is unclear. Germline CDR1 LGHNA, CDR2 YSLEER. V was cut by 3 bases and J by 0 bases, with 5 bases left in between. The CDR3 spans 13 residues. CDR3 sequence reads: CASSHTYQETQYF. DNA for the CDR3: TGCGCCAGCAGCCATACGTACCAAGAGACCCAGTACTTC.

Details on this clonotype: A much more abundant neighbour one base away suggests this may be a read error. The V gene is TRBV24-1, the J gene TRBJ1-5; D may be TRBD1 (5 bases). The germline CDR1 and CDR2 sequences are KGHDR and SFDVKD. This CDR3 region has 13 residues. The V end was cut by 5 bases, the J end by 11 bases, with 15 bases between. CDR3 DNA: TGTGCCACCAGTGGCGGGACGCGGTCGGCCCAGCATTTT. Translated: CATSGGTRSAQHF.

The chain joins TRBV7-2 to TRBJ2-7; 7 bases agree with TRBD1. V dropped 5 bases and J dropped 7; count of bases not matched to a gene: 5. Germline V gene sequence: CDR1 SGHTA, CDR2 FQGNSA. CDR3 length: 12 residues. CDR3 in amino acids: CASSRQGREQYF. The CDR3 DNA reads TGTGCCAGCAGCAGACAGGGCCGGGAGCAGTACTTC.

This chain uses TRBV5-1 with TRBJ2-5; 11 nucleotides align to TRBD2. The CDR3 contains 16 residues. Per the germline V gene, CDR1 is SGHRS and CDR2 is YFSETQ. The junction had 9 bases not matched to a gene; V was cut back by 6 bases and J by 2 bases. In DNA form, the CDR3 reads TGCGCCAGCATTAAGGGGCTAGCGGGAGGTCAAGAGACCCAGTACTTC. Translation gives CASIKGLAGGQETQYF.

Here the CDR3 DNA reads TGTGCCAGCAGCAACGACATTCCGAACACTGAAGCTTTCTTT. It is translated as CASSNDIPNTEAFF. The chain links TRBV7-9 to TRBJ1-1; D is unclear. Trimming shortened V by 5 bases and J by 1 base, and 11 bases separated the two germline ends. Germline CDR1 reads SEHNR; CDR2 reads FQNEAQ (reference sequence). This CDR3 region has 14 residues.

The rearrangement joins TRBV7-9 to TRBJ1-1, with 8 bases that match TRBD1. Germline V gene data show CDR1 as SEHNR and CDR2 as FQNEAQ (reference sequence). CDR3 size: 17 residues. With 4 bases clipped from V and 6 bases from J, the junction kept 16 bases outside the gene matches. The CDR3 reads CASSSNPGQGFSPEAFF. Written as DNA, the CDR3 is TGTGCCAGCAGCTCCAACCCCGGACAGGGATTCAGCCCTGAAGCTTTCTTT.

In its sample, this clonotype is medium-sized. The V and J genes are TRBV6-2 or TRBV6-3 and TRBJ2-5, with a weak D call TRBD2 (6 bases). Trimming took 6 bases from V and 7 from J, leaving 24 bases between them. The germline V gene encodes CDR1 MNHEY and CDR2 SVGEGT. This CDR3 region has 16 residues. In DNA, the CDR3 is TGTGCCAGCAGCCGGCCGAGAGGAGGGGCGCCGGGGACCCAGTACTTC. It translates to CASSRPRGGAPGTQYF.

The chain couples TRBV7-2 to TRBJ1-2; 9 bases are a match to TRBD1. J gave up 5 bases and V 5 bases, and 6 bases lay outside the gene matches. Germline V gene data show CDR1 as SGHTA and CDR2 as FQGNSA. The CDR3 totals 14 residues. CDR3 nucleotides: TGTGCCAGCAGCCCGGGACAGGGCTGGTATGGCTACACCTTC. Protein: CASSPGQGWYGYTF.

This clonotype was picked up one time. The chain links TRBV6-1 to TRBJ1-1; tentatively, D is TRBD1 (5 bases). CDR1 is MNHNS, CDR2 SASEGT, per germline. The CDR3 runs 11 residues. The V end lost 2 bases, the J end lost 10 bases, and 8 bases lay between the germline ends. The DNA of the CDR3 is TGTGCCAGCAGTGAACAGGGAGTAGCTTTCTTT. Translated: CASSEQGVAFF.

This clonotype was detected a few times. V gene TRBV6-1 combines with J gene TRBJ2-3; 7 bases are shared with TRBD2. Germline lookup yields CDR1 MNHNS and CDR2 SASEGT. This CDR3 comprises 15 residues. With 7 bases clipped from V and 2 bases from J, the junction kept 9 bases outside the gene matches. The CDR3 spells CASTASGDYTDTQYF. For the CDR3, the DNA is TGTGCCAGCACCGCAAGCGGGGACTACACAGATACGCAGTATTTT.

Relative to its sample, this clonotype is medium-sized. The gene calls are TRBV27 and TRBJ1-1; no definite D call. Trimming took off 11 bases at V and 0 bases at J, with 10 bases between the two ends. This CDR3 spans 12 amino acids. CDR1 and CDR2 (germline): MNHEY, SMNVEV (reference sequence). CDR3 region: CAGKAMNTEAFF. The CDR3 bases are TGTGCCGGCAAGGCCATGAACACTGAAGCTTTCTTT.

This clonotype appeared a few times. The genes are TRBV6-5 and TRBJ1-1, with a tentative D call TRBD1 (5 bases). Trimming left V 2 bases short and J 0 bases short, with 7 bases between. The CDR3 is made up of 14 amino acids. Germline CDR1 and CDR2: MNHEY and SVGAGI. CDR3 in DNA: TGTGCCAGCAGTTACGGGACCTTGAACACTGAAGCTTTCTTT. This sequence encodes CASSYGTLNTEAFF.

This clonotype was found a few times. The V call is TRBV7-9, the J call TRBJ2-7, with 14 nucleotides matching TRBD2. With V trimmed by 2 bases and J by 3 bases, 6 bases remained unmatched. The CDR3 length is 17 residues. CDR1 and CDR2 (germline): SEHNR, FQNEAQ (reference sequence). CDR3 region: CASSLRRGLAGVYEQYF. CDR3 DNA: TGTGCCAGCAGCTTACGTAGGGGACTAGCGGGAGTCTACGAGCAGTACTTC.